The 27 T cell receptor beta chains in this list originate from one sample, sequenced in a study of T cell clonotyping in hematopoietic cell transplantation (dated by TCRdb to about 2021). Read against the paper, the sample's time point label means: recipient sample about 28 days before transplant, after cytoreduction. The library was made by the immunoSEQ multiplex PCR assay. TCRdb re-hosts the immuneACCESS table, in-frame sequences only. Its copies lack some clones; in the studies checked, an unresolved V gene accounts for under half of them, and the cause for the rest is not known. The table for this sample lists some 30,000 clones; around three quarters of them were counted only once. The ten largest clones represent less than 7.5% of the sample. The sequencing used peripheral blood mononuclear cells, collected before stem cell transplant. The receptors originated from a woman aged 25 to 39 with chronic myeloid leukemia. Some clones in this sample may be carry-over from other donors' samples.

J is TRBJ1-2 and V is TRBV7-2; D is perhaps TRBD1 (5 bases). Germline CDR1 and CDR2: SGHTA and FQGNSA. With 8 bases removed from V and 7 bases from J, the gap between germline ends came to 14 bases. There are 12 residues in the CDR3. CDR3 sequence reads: CASAAYQGGYTF. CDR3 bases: TGTGCCAGCGCAGCTTATCAGGGTGGCTACACCTTC. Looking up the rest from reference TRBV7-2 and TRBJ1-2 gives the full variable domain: GAGVSQSPSNKVTEKGKDVELRCDPISGHTALYWYRQSLGQGLEFLIYFQGNSAPDKSGLPSDRFSAERTGGSVSTLTIQRTQQEDSAVYLCASAAYQGGYTFGSGTRLTVV.

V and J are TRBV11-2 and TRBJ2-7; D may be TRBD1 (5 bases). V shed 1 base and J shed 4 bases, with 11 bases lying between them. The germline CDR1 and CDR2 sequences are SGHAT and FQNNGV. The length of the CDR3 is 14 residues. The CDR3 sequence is CASSLVGQGYEQYF. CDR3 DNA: TGTGCCAGCAGCTTAGTAGGTCAGGGATACGAGCAGTACTTC.

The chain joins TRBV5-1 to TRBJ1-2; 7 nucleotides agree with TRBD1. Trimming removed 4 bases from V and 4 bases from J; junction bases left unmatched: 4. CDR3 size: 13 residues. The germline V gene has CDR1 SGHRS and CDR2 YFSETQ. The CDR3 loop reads CASSRGDSYGYTF. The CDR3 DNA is TGCGCCAGCAGCCGAGGGGACAGCTATGGCTACACCTTC.

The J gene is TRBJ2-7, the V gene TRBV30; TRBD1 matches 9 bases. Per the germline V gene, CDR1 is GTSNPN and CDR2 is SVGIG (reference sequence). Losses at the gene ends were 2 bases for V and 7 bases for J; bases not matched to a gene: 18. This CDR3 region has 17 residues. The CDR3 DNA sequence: TGTGCCTGGAGTCGGCGGGACAGGGCGCTCTTCGGGAGGGAGCAGTACTTC. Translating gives CAWSRRDRALFGREQYF.

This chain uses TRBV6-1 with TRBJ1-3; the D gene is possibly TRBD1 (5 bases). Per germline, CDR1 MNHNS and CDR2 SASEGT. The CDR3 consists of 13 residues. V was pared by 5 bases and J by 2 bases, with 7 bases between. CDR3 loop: CASSSGTGNTIYF. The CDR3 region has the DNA TGTGCCAGCAGTTCAGGGACTGGAAACACCATATATTTT.

The CDR3 DNA reads TGTGCCAGCAGCTTAGGTCCTGGCAATCAGCCCCAGCATTTT. It specifies CASSLGPGNQPQHF. V is TRBV7-9 and J is TRBJ1-5; D gene ambiguous. This CDR3 comprises 14 residues. V was cut by 1 base and J by 2 bases, with 6 bases left in between. The germline gives CDR1 SEHNR, CDR2 FQNEAQ (reference sequence). The full variable domain, in which reference TRBV7-9 and TRBJ1-5 provide the parts outside the CDR3, is DTGVSQNPRHKITKRGQNVTFRCDPISEHNRLYWYRQTLGQGPEFLTYFQNEAQLEKSRLLSDRFSAERPKGSFSTLEIQRTEQGDSAMYLCASSLGPGNQPQHFGDGTRLSIL.

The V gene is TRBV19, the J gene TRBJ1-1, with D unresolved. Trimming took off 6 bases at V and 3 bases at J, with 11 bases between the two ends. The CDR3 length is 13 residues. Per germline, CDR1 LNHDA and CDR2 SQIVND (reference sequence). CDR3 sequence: CASRHSSYTEAFF. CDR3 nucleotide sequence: TGTGCCAGTAGACACTCCTCTTACACTGAAGCTTTCTTT.

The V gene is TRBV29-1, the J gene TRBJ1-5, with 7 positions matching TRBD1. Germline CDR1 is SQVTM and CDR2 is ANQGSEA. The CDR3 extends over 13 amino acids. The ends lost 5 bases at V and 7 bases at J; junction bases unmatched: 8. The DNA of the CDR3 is TGCAGCGTTTTACAGGGGTTCGGGCAGCCCCAGCATTTT. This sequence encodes CSVLQGFGQPQHF.

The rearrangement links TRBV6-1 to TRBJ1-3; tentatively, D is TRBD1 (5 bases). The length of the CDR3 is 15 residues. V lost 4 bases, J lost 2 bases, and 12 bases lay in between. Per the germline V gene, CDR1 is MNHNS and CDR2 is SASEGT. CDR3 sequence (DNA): TGTGCCAGCAGTGGAGTTGGGGGTACTGGAAACACCATATATTTT. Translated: CASSGVGGTGNTIYF.

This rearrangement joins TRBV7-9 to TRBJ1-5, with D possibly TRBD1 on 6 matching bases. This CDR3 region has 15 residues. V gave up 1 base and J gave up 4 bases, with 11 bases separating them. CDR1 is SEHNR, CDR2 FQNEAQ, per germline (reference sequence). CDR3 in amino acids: CASSLGTAQNQPQHF. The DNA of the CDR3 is TGTGCCAGCAGCTTAGGGACAGCCCAGAATCAGCCCCAGCATTTT.

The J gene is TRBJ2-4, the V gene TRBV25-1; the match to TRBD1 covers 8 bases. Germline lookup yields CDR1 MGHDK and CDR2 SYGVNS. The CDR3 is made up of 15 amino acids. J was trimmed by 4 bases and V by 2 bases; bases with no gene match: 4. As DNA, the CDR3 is TGTGCCAGCAGTGAACCCGGACAGGGAAAAAACATTCAGTACTTC. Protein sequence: CASSEPGQGKNIQYF.

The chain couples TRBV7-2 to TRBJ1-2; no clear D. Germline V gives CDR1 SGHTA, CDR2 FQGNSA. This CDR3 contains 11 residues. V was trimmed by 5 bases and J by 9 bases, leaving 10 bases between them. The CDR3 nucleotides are TGTGCCAGCAGCCCTTCGGCGAGCTACACCTTC. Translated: CASSPSASYTF.

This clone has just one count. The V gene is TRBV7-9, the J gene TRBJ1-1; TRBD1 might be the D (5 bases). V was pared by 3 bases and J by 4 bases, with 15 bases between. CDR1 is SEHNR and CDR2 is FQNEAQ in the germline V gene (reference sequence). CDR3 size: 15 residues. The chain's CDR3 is CASSFSVLGATEAFF. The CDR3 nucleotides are TGTGCCAGCAGCTTTTCTGTGTTAGGGGCCACTGAAGCTTTCTTT.

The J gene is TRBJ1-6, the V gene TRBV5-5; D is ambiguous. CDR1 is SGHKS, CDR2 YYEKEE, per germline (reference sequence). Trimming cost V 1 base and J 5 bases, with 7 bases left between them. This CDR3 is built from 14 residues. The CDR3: CASSLTGDNSPLHF. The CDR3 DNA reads TGTGCCAGCAGCTTGACTGGAGATAATTCACCCCTCCACTTT.

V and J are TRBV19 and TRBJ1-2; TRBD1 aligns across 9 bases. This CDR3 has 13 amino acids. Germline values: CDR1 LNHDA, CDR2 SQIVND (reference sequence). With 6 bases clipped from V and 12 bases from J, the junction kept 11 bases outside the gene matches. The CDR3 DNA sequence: TGTGCCAGTAGCACGGGACAGGGTGGAGGACACACCTTC. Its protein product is CASSTGQGGGHTF.

The CDR3 sequence: CASRSSQGGHYEAFF. In DNA, the CDR3 is TGTGCCAGCAGATCTTCACAGGGAGGGCATTATGAAGCTTTCTTT. The gene calls are TRBV27 and TRBJ1-1; a weak D match, TRBD1 (6 bases). Germline assignment: CDR1 MNHEY and CDR2 SMNVEV (reference sequence). CDR3 length: 15 amino acids. Trimming cost V 6 bases and J 7 bases, with 21 bases left between them.

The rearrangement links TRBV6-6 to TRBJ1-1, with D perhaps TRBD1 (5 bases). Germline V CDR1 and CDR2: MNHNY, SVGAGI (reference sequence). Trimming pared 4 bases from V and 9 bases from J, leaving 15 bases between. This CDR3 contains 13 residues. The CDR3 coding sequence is TGTGCCAGCAGTTGGAGGGCCGACAGCCAAGCTTTCTTT. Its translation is CASSWRADSQAFF.

CDR3 loop: CASAQAGGRQGNEQFF. The DNA for the CDR3 is TGTGCCAGCGCTCAAGCGGGGGGGCGCCAGGGAAATGAGCAGTTCTTC. This sequence joins TRBV6-6 and TRBJ2-1, with TRBD2 matching over 10 bases. Germline-derived CDR1 and CDR2 are MNHNY and SVGAGI (reference sequence). The CDR3 is 16 amino acids. J lost 7 bases, V lost 8 bases, and 14 bases had no gene match.

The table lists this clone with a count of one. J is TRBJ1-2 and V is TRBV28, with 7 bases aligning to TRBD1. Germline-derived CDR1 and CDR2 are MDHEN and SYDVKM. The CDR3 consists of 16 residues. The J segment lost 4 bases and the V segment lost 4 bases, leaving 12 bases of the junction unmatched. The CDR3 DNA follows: TGTGCCAGCAGTTCCCAAAGGACCGACAGGGTCTATGGCTACACCTTC. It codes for CASSSQRTDRVYGYTF.

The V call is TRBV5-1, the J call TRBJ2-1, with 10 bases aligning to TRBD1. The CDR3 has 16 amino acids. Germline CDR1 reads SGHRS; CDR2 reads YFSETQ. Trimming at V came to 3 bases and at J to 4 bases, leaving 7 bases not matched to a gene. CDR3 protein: CASSWGTGAFYNEQFF. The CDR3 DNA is TGCGCCAGCAGCTGGGGGACAGGGGCATTTTACAATGAGCAGTTCTTC.

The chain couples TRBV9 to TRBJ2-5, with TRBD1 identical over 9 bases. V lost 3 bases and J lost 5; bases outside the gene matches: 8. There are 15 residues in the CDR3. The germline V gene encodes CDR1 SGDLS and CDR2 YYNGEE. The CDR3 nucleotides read TGTGCCAGCAGCGAGGGGACAGGGTTCAGTGAGACCCAGTACTTC. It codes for CASSEGTGFSETQYF.

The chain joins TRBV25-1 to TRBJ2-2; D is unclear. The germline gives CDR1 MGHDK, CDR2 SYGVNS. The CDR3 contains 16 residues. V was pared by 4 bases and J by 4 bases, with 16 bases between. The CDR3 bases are TGTGCCAGCAGTGGACAAAGCGTGGTTTTCACCGGGGAGCTGTTTTTT. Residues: CASSGQSVVFTGELFF.

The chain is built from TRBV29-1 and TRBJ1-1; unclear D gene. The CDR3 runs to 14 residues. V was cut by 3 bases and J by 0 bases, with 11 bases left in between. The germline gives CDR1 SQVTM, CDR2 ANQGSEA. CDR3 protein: CSVDGIGLNTEAFF. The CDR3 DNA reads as TGCAGCGTTGACGGTATCGGTTTGAACACTGAAGCTTTCTTT.

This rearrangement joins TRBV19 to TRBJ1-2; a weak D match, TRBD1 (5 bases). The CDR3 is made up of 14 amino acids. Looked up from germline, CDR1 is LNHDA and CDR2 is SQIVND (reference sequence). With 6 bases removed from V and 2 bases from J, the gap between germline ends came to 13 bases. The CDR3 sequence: CASRREGSNYGYTF. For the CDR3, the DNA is TGTGCCAGTAGGAGAGAGGGGTCGAACTATGGCTACACCTTC.

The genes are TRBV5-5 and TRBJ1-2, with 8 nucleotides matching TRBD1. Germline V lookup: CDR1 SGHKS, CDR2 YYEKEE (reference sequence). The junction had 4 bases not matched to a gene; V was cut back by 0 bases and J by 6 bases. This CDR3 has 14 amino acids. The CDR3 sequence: CASSLDRGMDGYTF. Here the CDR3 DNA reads TGTGCCAGCAGCTTGGACAGGGGGATGGATGGCTACACCTTC.

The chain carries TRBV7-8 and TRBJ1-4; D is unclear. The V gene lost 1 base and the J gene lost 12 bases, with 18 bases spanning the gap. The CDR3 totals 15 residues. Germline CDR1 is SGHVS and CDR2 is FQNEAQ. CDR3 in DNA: TGTGCCAGCAGCTTAGACGACAATGCCGTGCGGGAACTGTTTTTT. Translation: CASSLDDNAVRELFF.

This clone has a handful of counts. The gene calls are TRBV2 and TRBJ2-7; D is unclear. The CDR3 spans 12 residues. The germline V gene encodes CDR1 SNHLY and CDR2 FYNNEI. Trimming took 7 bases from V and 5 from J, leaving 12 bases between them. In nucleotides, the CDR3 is TGTGCCAGCAACCTGCCTAAGCACGAGCAGTACTTC. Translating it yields CASNLPKHEQYF.